One T cell receptor (beta chain) is described in this entry. This CDR3 contains 14 residues. CDR1 is MGHRA, CDR2 YSYEKL, per germline. Trimming stripped 1 base from V and 5 bases from J, with 11 bases between. The sample originates from a study of regulatory T cells in long-lasting Graves disease. Researchers made TCR beta libraries by using iRepertoire HTBI primers and running Arm-PCR on CDR3 regions. TCRdb re-analysed the multiplex PCR reads in MiXCR, keeping a single row per CDR3 protein. The sample contains hundreds of thousands of distinct CDR3 sequences, 15% of which appear only once. This sample's time point: newly diagnosed GD, antithyroid drugs for less than 3 months. The TCR library was made from RNA extracted from PBMCs. Separately, the same data were catalogued under a study of T cells in Graves' hyperthyroidism and ophthalmopathy. That publication notes: HTBI primers were the set used in a first-round RT-PCR of the TCR CDR3.

The chain couples TRBV4-1 to TRBJ2-5; tentative D call: TRBD2 (5 bases). The input for sequencing was peripheral blood mononuclear cells (PBMCs), taken at new diagnosis, from a patient treated with antithyroid drugs. The receptor was isolated from a woman between 35 and 50 years old with Graves disease. CDR3 in DNA: TGCGCCAGCAGCCAAGTCCTAGCCAGTGAGACCCAGTACTTC. It specifies CASSQVLASETQYF.